This T cell receptor (beta chain) originates from a study of T cells after yellow fever vaccination. Study-wide points: Subsequent booster samples again held most clones from primary vaccination (96% CD4, 85% to 90% CD8). The presence of abundant clonotypes contaminating from the bulk population was possible in FACS-sorted repertoires.

Generation of TCR cDNA used 5'RACE template switching (which added a universal primer site and UMIs). TCRdb used MiXCR to reprocess the 5' RACE reads, holding one entry per CDR3 protein. The profile covers about 340,000 distinct CDR3 sequences, with around an eighth appearing a single time and roughly 3% taken by the ten largest. The CDR3 has 17 residues. V shed 2 bases and J shed 0 bases, with 13 bases lying between them. Germline values: CDR1 ENHRY, CDR2 SYGVKD. In its sample, this clonotype was seen a few times. Its antigen is not known. The sample here was CD4+ T cells sorted from PBMCs, taken 15 days after the yellow fever booster vaccination. The chain is built from TRBV10-3 and TRBJ2-2; D is perhaps TRBD1 (5 bases). This TCR was sampled from a man aged 18 to 29 who received the YFV17D yellow fever vaccine. In DNA, the CDR3 is TGTGCCATCAGTGAGAGGTTAACAGGACCGAACACCGGGGAGCTGTTTTTT. This sequence encodes CAISERLTGPNTGELFF.